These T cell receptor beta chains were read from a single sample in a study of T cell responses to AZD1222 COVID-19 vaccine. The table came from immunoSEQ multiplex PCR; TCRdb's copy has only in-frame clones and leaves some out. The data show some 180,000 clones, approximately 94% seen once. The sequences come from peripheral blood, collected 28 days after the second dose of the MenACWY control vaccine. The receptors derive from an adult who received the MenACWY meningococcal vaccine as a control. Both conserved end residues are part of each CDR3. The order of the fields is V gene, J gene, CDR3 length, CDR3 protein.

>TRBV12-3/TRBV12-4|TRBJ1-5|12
CASSQGGQPQHF
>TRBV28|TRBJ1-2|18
CASSFGANPIVLVAGYTF
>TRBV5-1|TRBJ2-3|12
CASSGESDTQYF
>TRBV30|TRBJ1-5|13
CAWSVLRNQPQHF
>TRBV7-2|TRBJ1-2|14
CASSLERGAGNMTF
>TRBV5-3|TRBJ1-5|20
CARSLDPRDGRMVLDQPQHF
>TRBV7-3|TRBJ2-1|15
CASSITGGPGNEQFF
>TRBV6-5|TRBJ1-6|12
CASSRSDSPLHF
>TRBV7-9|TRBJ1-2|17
CASRGTGDSRGVYGYTF
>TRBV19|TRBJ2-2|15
CATSVARVVAGELFF
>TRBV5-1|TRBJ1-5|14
CASSLEAGNQPQHF
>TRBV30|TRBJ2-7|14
CAWSGGGRVYEQYF
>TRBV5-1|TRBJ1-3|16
CASSWRPLGSGNTIYF
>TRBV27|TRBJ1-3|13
CASSRGLGNTIYF
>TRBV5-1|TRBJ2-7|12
CASSLGAYEQYF
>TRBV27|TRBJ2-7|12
CASSSEGGTAYF
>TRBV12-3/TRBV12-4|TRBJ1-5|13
CASSLTGKQPQHF
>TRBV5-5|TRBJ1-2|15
CASSLDPGVNYGYTF
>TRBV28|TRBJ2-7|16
CASSATGTGRLYEQYF
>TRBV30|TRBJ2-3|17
CASATWMTKGREDTQYF
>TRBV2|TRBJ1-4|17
CASIRSWVSTINEKLFF
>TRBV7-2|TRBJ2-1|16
CASRPSGDSSYNEQFF
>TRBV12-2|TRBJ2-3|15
CASRFRDREKNTQYF
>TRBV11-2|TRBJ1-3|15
CASSLQGASGNTIYF
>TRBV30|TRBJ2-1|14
CAWSVPGEINEQFF
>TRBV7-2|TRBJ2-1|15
CASSLVAGAYNEQFF
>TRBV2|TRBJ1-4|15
CASRSRTGVNEKLFF
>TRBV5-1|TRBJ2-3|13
CASSAAATDTQYF
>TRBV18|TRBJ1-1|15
CASSLGQGSNTEAFF
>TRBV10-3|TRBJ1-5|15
CAISESGRGGGPQHF
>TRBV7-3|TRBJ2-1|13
CASSLGWENEQFF
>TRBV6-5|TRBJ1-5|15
CASRRGTPSTQPQHF
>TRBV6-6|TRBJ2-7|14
CASSHPNRDYEQYF
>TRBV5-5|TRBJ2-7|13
CASSRRGDFPQYF
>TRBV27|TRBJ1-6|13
CASSTRGDSPLHF
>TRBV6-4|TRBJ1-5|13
CASSPQGGQPQHF
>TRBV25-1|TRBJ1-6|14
CASSKDSRNSPLHF
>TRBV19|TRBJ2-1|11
CASRVTDEQFF
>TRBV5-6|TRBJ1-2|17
CASSSAGTGTINYGYTF
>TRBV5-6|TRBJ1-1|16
CASSVGTARMNTEAFF
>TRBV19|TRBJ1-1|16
CASSIVAGQGTTEAFF
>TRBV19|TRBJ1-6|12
CASSTPDSPLHF
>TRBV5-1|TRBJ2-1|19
CASSYGRRLAEVSYNEQFF